This TCR beta chain was sequenced for a study of T-cell memory formation after mild COVID-19. Findings and caveats of the study: A subset of responding clones appeared in pre-infection memory, suggesting cross-reactive memory joined. SARS-CoV-2 specificity was not confirmed for second-wave clones peaking on day 37. Clones that contracted from day 15 to 85 were balanced CD4/CD8, while later expanders leaned CD4+.

With respect to this clonotype: The antigen is unknown.

Germline V gives CDR1 DFQATT, CDR2 SNEGSKA (reference sequence). The CDR3 totals 13 residues. The V and J ends lost 6 bases and 3 bases, in that order; junction bases with no gene match: 6. Each CDR3 protein gets one entry after TCRdb re-called the 5' RACE reads with MiXCR. Of about 320,000 distinct CDR3 sequences listed, around 15% were seen once; the top ten hold approximately 22%. The V gene is TRBV20-1, the J gene TRBJ2-3; 7 nucleotides agree with TRBD1. The sequencing input was PBMCs or a T cell subset sorted from them (not recorded which). The origin of this receptor is a man aged 18-30 years who had mild COVID-19 (a few samples of this study predate the infection). Cell type and time point are not known. CDR3 coding DNA: TGCAGTGCAAACAGGGGCCAGACAGATACGCAGTATTTT. Translation: CSANRGQTDTQYF.